This entry features one TCR beta chain sequence. This sample is drawn from a study of blood T cell repertoires in COVID-19. The wider study: Sample material is recorded as cDNA or gDNA derived from T cells, B-cell-depleted T cells, or PBMCs.

The germline V gene encodes CDR1 LNHDA and CDR2 SQIVND (reference sequence). The CDR3 contains 14 residues. The ends were cut back, 3 bases at V and 5 bases at J, with 12 bases in the middle. As originally analysed: Amplified reference gene primers provided the basis for estimating nucleated cell counts. Repertoires were generated with immunoSEQ multiplex PCR, while TCRdb's copy carries only in-frame clones and drops some. V and J calls and clone size follow that table, whereas D and trimming were derived from the DNA. The profile shows more than 150,000 clones, around 85% of them singletons. Sample: peripheral blood. This chain joins TRBV19 and TRBJ2-3; the D gene is possibly TRBD2 (6 bases). This receptor was identified in a man aged 50 to 60 who had recovered from COVID-19. The CDR3 protein is CASSIGGAGDTQYF. Here the CDR3 DNA reads TGTGCCAGTAGTATCGGAGGGGCGGGAGATACGCAGTATTTT.